This is a list of T cell receptor beta chains from one sample in a study of blood T cells in healthy people across ages. One entry per CDR3 protein results from TCRdb running MiXCR on the 5' RACE reads. The sample records around 900,000 distinct CDR3 sequences, 29% being singletons. Sequenced: blood. These receptors were obtained from a woman older than 75 in good health. The CDR3 runs from the conserved cysteine through the conserved F or W. Each record gives: J gene, V gene, D gene, clone size, CDR3 protein, CDR3 DNA. A D gene is named only where the DNA matches it firmly. Size is omitted from some rows. Given values are once, few, many or a class for expanded clones.

J: TRBJ2-3; V: TRBV14; D: -; size: few; CDR3: CASSQGFTGLLRTDTQYF; DNA: TGTGCCAGCAGCCAAGGCTTTACGGGCTTACTGCGGACAGATACGCAGTATTTT
J: TRBJ2-3; V: TRBV20-1; D: -; size: -; CDR3: CSAGVNRGRTDTQYF; DNA: TGCAGTGCTGGGGTGAATCGGGGTCGCACAGATACGCAGTATTTT
J: TRBJ1-2; V: TRBV5-1; D: -; size: -; CDR3: CASSWGGTSPGYTF; DNA: TGCGCCAGCAGCTGGGGCGGGACATCGCCTGGTTACACCTTC
J: TRBJ1-5; V: TRBV7-2; D: -; size: many; CDR3: CASSQGDKGNQPQHF; DNA: TGTGCCAGCAGCCAAGGGGATAAGGGCAATCAGCCCCAGCATTTT
J: TRBJ2-3; V: TRBV19; D: -; size: few; CDR3: CASSMRRDTQYF; DNA: TGTGCCAGTAGCATGAGAAGAGATACGCAGTATTTT
J: TRBJ1-1; V: TRBV11-2; D: TRBD1; size: few; CDR3: CASRPSQGATEAFF; DNA: TGTGCCAGCAGACCATCCCAGGGGGCCACTGAAGCTTTCTTT
J: TRBJ2-1; V: TRBV11-1; D: TRBD1; size: -; CDR3: CASSVGQGGYNEQFF; DNA: TGTGCCAGCAGCGTGGGACAGGGGGGCTACAATGAGCAGTTCTTC
J: TRBJ1-1; V: TRBV12-3/TRBV12-4; D: -; size: many; CDR3: CASSLSPVRAFF; DNA: TGTGCCAGCAGTTTATCCCCCGTGAGGGCTTTCTTT
J: TRBJ1-1; V: TRBV12-3/TRBV12-4; D: -; size: few; CDR3: CATDGPMNTEAFF; DNA: TGTGCCACCGACGGGCCTATGAACACTGAAGCTTTCTTT
J: TRBJ2-3; V: TRBV2; D: TRBD1; size: many; CDR3: CASRLDRGSTDTQYF; DNA: TGTGCCAGCAGGCTAGACAGGGGGAGCACAGATACGCAGTATTTT
J: TRBJ1-1; V: TRBV6-6; D: -; size: few; CDR3: CASSYSGGGRTEAFF; DNA: TGTGCCAGCAGTTACTCGGGTGGGGGTCGCACTGAAGCTTTCTTT
J: TRBJ2-3; V: TRBV30; D: TRBD2; size: -; CDR3: CAWSPRGGLAGGPYSTDTQYF; DNA: TGTGCCTGGAGCCCCCGAGGGGGACTAGCGGGGGGACCCTATAGCACAGATACGCAGTATTTT
J: TRBJ1-1; V: TRBV7-2; D: -; size: many; CDR3: CASSLGAGMNTEAFF; DNA: TGTGCCAGCAGCTTAGGGGCGGGTATGAACACTGAAGCTTTCTTT
J: TRBJ1-1; V: TRBV29-1; D: -; size: -; CDR3: CSAALGRGSAEAFF; DNA: TGCAGCGCTGCCCTGGGCAGGGGATCCGCTGAGGCTTTCTTT
J: TRBJ2-7; V: TRBV2; D: -; size: many; CDR3: CASSVQGISYEQYF; DNA: TGTGCCAGCAGTGTGCAGGGCATCAGCTACGAGCAGTACTTC
J: TRBJ2-7; V: TRBV5-1; D: -; size: many; CDR3: CASSFTYPYEQYF; DNA: TGCGCCAGCAGCTTTACTTACCCTTACGAGCAGTACTTC
J: TRBJ1-2; V: TRBV20-1; D: -; size: -; CDR3: CSAKKDSTSGGYTF; DNA: TGCAGTGCTAAAAAGGACAGCACGTCGGGGGGCTACACCTTC
J: TRBJ2-3; V: TRBV20-1; D: TRBD1; size: many; CDR3: CSASRPTGVGDTQYF; DNA: TGCAGTGCTAGTAGGCCGACAGGGGTCGGGGATACGCAGTATTTT
J: TRBJ2-4; V: TRBV20-1; D: -; size: many; CDR3: CSAPRDVYTKNIQYF; DNA: TGCAGTGCGCCGAGGGACGTGTATACCAAAAACATTCAGTACTTC
J: TRBJ2-7; V: TRBV6-5; D: -; size: many; CDR3: CASSYSRRGGYEQYF; DNA: TGTGCCAGCAGTTACAGTCGTAGGGGTGGCTACGAGCAGTACTTC
J: TRBJ2-3; V: TRBV14; D: -; size: -; CDR3: CASSQEGKGTDTQYF; DNA: TGTGCCAGCAGCCAAGAGGGCAAGGGCACAGATACGCAGTATTTT
J: TRBJ2-5; V: TRBV9; D: -; size: -; CDR3: CASSVAGGPPYF; DNA: TGTGCCAGCAGCGTAGCTGGGGGCCCTCCCTACTTC
J: TRBJ1-6; V: TRBV28; D: TRBD1; size: -; CDR3: CASRLFPRGRGDSPLHF; DNA: TGTGCCAGCAGACTCTTCCCCCGGGGCAGGGGGGATTCACCCCTCCACTTT
J: TRBJ2-5; V: TRBV20-1; D: -; size: -; CDR3: CSASDGDFRSF; DNA: TGCAGTGCTAGTGACGGGGACTTCCGATCTTTC
J: TRBJ1-1; V: TRBV6-6; D: TRBD1; size: -; CDR3: CASTPGQGLGGAFF; DNA: TGTGCCAGCACTCCGGGACAGGGGTTGGGGGGAGCTTTCTTT
J: TRBJ2-2; V: TRBV30; D: TRBD1; size: -; CDR3: CAWNNRGTYTGELFF; DNA: TGTGCCTGGAATAACAGGGGAACTTACACCGGGGAGCTGTTTTTT
J: TRBJ1-2; V: TRBV4-3; D: -; size: many; CDR3: CASSQEKGNNYGYTF; DNA: TGCGCCAGCAGCCAAGAAAAAGGGAATAACTATGGCTACACCTTC
J: TRBJ1-4; V: TRBV14; D: -; size: few; CDR3: CASSQTTRKLFF; DNA: TGTGCCAGCAGCCAAACCACTAGGAAACTGTTTTTT
J: TRBJ2-1; V: TRBV5-5; D: -; size: many; CDR3: CASSLSQGGPYNEQFF; DNA: TGTGCCAGCAGCTTGTCCCAGGGGGGGCCCTACAATGAGCAGTTCTTC
J: TRBJ1-6; V: TRBV20-1; D: TRBD1; size: many; CDR3: CSGAVQGYNSPLHF; DNA: TGCAGTGGGGCGGTACAGGGGTATAATTCACCCCTCCACTTT
J: TRBJ1-5; V: TRBV5-1; D: -; size: many; CDR3: CASSFRRTTNRFRGNQPQHF; DNA: TGCGCCAGCAGCTTCCGCCGAACGACCAACAGGTTCAGGGGCAATCAGCCCCAGCATTTT
J: TRBJ2-2; V: TRBV7-2; D: -; size: few; CDR3: CASSLRQYTGELFF; DNA: TGTGCCAGCAGCTTAAGACAGTACACCGGGGAGCTGTTTTTT